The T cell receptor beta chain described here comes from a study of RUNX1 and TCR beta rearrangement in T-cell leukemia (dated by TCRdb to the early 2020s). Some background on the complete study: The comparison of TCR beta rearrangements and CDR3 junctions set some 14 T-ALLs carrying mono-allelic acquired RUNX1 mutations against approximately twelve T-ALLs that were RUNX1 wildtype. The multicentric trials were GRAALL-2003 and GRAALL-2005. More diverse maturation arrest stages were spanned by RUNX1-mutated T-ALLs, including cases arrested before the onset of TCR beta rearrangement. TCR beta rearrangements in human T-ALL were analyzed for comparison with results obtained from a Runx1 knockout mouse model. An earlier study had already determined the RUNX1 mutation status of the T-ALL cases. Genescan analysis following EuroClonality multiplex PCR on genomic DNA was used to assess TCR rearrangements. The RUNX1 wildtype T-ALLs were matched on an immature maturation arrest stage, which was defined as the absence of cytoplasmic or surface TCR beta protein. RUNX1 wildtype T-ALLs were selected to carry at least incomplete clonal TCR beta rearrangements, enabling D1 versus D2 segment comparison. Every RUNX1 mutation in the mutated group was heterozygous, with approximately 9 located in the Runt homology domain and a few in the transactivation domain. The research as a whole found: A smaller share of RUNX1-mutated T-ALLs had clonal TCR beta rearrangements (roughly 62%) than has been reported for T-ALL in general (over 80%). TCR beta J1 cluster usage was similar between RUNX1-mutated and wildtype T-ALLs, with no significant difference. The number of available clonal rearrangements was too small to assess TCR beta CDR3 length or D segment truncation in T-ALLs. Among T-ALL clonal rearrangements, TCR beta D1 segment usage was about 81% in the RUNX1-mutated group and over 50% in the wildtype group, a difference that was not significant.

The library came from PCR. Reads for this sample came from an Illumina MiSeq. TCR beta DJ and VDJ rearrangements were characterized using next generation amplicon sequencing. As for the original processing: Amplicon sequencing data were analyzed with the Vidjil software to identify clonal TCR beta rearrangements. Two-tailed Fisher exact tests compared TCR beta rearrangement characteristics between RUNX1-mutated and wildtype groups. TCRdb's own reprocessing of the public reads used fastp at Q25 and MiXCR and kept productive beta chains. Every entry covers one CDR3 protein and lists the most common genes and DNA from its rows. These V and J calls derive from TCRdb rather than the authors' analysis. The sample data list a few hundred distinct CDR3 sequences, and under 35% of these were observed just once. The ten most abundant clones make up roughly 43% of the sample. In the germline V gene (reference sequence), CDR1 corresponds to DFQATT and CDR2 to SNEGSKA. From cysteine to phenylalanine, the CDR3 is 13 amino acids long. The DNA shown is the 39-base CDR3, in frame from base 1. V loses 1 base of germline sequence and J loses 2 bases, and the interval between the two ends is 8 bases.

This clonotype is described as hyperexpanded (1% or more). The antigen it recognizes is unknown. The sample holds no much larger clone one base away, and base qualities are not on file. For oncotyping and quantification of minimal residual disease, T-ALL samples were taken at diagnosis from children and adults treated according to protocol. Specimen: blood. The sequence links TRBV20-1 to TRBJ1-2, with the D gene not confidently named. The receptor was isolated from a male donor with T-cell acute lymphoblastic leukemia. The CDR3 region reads CSARVGENYGYTF. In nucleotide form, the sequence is TGCAGTGCTAGAGTCGGGGAGAACTATGGCTACACCTTC.